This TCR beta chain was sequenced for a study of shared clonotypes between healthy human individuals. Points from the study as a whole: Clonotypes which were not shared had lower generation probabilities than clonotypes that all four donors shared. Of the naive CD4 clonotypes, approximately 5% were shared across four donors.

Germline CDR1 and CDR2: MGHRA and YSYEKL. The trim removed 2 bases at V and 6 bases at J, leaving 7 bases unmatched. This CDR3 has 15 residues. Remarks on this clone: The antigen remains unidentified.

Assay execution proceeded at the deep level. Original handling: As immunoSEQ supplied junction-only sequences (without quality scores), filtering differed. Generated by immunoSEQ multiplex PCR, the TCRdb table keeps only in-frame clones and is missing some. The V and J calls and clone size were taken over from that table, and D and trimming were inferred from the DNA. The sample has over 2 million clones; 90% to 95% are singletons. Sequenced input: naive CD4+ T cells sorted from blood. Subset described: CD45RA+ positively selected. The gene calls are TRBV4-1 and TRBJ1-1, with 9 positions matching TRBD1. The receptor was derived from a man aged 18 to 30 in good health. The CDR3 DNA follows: TGCGCCAGCAGCCAACCGGGACAGGGAAAGTCTGAAGCTTTCTTT. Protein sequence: CASSQPGQGKSEAFF.